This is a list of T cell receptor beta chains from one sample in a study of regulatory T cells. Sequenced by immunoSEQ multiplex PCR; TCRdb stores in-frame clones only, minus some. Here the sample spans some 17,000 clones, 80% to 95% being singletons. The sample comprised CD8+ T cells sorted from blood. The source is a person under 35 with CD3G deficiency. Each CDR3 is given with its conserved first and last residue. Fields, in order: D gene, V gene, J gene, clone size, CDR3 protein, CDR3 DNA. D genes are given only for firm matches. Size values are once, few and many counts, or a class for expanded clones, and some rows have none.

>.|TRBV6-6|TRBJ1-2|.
CASSPGDARGYTF
TGTGCCAGCAGTCCCGGGGACGCCAGGGGCTACACCTTC
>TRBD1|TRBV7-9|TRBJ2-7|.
CASSSRTGGEQYF
TGTGCCAGCAGCTCGCGGACAGGGGGCGAGCAGTACTTC
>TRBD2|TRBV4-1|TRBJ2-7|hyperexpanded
CASSQGEGTYEQYF
TGCGCCAGCAGCCAAGGGGAGGGAACCTACGAGCAGTACTTC
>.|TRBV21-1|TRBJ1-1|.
CASIGGTSPKPNTEAFF
TGTGCCAGCATAGGGGGGACCTCCCCCAAACCAAACACTGAAGCTTTCTTT
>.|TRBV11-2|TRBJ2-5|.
CASSFTRGEETQYF
TGTGCCAGCAGCTTCACCAGGGGGGAGGAGACCCAGTACTTC
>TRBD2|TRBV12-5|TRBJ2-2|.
CASGPGRATGELFF
TGTGCTAGTGGACCTGGGAGGGCCACCGGGGAGCTGTTTTTT
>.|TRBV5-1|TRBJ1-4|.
CASSLDLGWDLAEKLFF
TGCGCCAGCAGCTTGGATCTTGGGTGGGACCTTGCTGAAAAACTGTTTTTT
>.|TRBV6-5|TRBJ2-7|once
CASSYVGGLNEQYF
TGTGCCAGCAGTTACGTCGGAGGGTTGAACGAGCAGTACTTC
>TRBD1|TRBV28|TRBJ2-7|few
CASSSYRDRGSSPAYEQYF
TGTGCCAGCAGTTCCTACCGGGACAGGGGGTCTTCACCTGCCTACGAGCAGTACTTC
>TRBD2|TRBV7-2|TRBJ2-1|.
CASSLDILAGINEQFF
TGTGCCAGCAGCTTAGACATTCTAGCGGGGATAAATGAGCAGTTCTTC
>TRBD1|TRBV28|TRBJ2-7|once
CASSRGHYEQYF
TGTGCCAGCTCCAGGGGGCACTACGAGCAGTACTTC
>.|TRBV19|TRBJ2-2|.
CASSIGVTGELFF
TGTGCCAGTAGTATTGGGGTAACCGGGGAGCTGTTTTTT
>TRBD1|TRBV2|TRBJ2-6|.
CAIGQGVNGANVLTF
TGTGCCATCGGACAGGGGGTTAATGGGGCCAACGTCCTGACTTTC
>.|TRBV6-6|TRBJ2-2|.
CASSKGPGELFF
TGTGCCAGCAGCAAGGGCCCCGGGGAGCTGTTTTTT
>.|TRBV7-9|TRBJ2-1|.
CASSPLDNEQFF
TGTGCCAGCAGCCCCCTGGACAATGAGCAGTTCTTC
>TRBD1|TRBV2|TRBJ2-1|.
CASSEAGQGAYNEQFF
TGTGCCAGCAGTGAAGCGGGACAGGGGGCCTACAATGAGCAGTTCTTC
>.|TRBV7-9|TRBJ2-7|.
CASSSDISYEQYF
TGTGCCAGCAGCTCGGACATCTCCTACGAGCAGTACTTC
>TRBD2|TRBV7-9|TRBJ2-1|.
CASSPGTSGLYNEQFF
TGTGCCAGCAGCCCGGGGACTAGCGGGTTATACAATGAGCAGTTCTTC
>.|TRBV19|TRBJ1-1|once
CASALGHEAFF
TGTGCCAGCGCCTTAGGTCATGAAGCTTTCTTT
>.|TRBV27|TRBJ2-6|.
CASSPFSGANVLTF
TGTGCCAGCAGTCCCTTCTCTGGGGCCAACGTCCTGACTTTC
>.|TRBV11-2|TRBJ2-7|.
CASNVRSGLWNYEQYF
TGTGCCAGCAACGTAAGGTCAGGTTTATGGAACTACGAGCAGTACTTC
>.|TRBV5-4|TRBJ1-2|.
CASSPGGIGYTF
TGTGCCAGCAGCCCCGGTGGGATTGGCTACACCTTC
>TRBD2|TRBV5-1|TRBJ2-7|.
CASSYLGPGSGSEQYF
TGCGCCAGCAGCTACTTGGGTCCTGGTAGCGGGAGCGAGCAGTACTTC
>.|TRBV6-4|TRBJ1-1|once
CASSLGTGTEAFF
TGTGCCAGCAGCTTAGGAACAGGGACTGAAGCTTTCTTT
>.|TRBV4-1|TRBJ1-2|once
CASSHTGGYGYTF
TGCGCCAGCAGCCACACCGGGGGGTATGGCTACACCTTC
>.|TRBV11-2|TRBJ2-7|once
CASSLGLPYEQYF
TGTGCCAGCAGCCTCGGACTGCCCTACGAGCAGTACTTC
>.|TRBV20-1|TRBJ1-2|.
CSASRPLGYTF
TGCAGTGCTTCTAGACCGCTTGGCTACACCTTC
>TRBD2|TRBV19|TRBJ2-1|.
CASSLAGGHNEQFF
TGTGCCAGTAGTCTAGCGGGAGGGCACAATGAGCAGTTCTTC
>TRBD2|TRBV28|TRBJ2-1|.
CASSERTSGYNEQFF
TGTGCCAGCAGCGAGAGAACTAGCGGCTACAATGAGCAGTTCTTC
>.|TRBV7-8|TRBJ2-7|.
CASSLGLGYEQYF
TGTGCCAGCAGCTTGGGACTGGGCTACGAGCAGTACTTC
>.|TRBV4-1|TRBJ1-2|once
CASSQHTRSGYTF
TGCGCCAGCAGCCAACATACTCGTAGCGGCTACACCTTC
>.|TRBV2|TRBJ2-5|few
CASSPRPGQETQYF
TGTGCCAGCAGCCCTCGGCCGGGTCAAGAGACCCAGTACTTC
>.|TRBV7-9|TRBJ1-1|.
CASSTIGSREAFF
TGTGCCAGCAGCACTATAGGTAGCCGAGAAGCTTTCTTT
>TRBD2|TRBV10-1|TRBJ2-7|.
CASSESRLAGGEQYF
TGCGCCAGCAGTGAGTCGCGTCTAGCGGGGGGCGAGCAGTACTTC
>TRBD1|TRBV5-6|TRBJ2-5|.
CASSPGTGGAKTQYF
TGTGCCAGCAGTCCCGGGACAGGGGGCGCGAAGACCCAGTACTTC
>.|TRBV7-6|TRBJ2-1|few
CASTPEESHSEQFF
TGTGCCAGCACCCCCGAGGAGTCCCATTCTGAGCAGTTCTTC
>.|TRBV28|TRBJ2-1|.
CASSFGRGPYNEQFF
TGTGCCAGCAGTTTCGGGCGGGGACCCTACAATGAGCAGTTCTTC
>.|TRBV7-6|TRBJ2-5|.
CASSPDLPRTQYF
TGTGCCAGCAGCCCGGACTTGCCAAGGACCCAGTACTTC
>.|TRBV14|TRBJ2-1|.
CASSKGPNEQFF
TGTGCCAGCAGTAAAGGGCCAAATGAGCAGTTCTTC
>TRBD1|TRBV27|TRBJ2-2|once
CASSSGTGGTGELFF
TGTGCCAGCAGTTCCGGGACAGGCGGCACCGGGGAGCTGTTTTTT
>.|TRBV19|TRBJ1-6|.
CASKSGSSYNSPLHF
TGTGCCAGTAAGTCCGGGAGCTCCTATAATTCACCCCTCCACTTT
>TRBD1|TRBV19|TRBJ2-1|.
CASSIGRGPLNEQFF
TGTGCCAGTAGTATAGGCAGGGGGCCCCTCAATGAGCAGTTCTTC
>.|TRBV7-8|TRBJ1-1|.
CASSPTVTSMNTEAFF
TGTGCCAGCAGCCCGACAGTGACTAGCATGAACACTGAAGCTTTCTTT
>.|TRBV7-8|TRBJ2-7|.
CASSQGWGPPYEQYF
TGTGCCAGCAGCCAGGGATGGGGACCCCCCTACGAGCAGTACTTC
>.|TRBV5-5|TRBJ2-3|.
CASSFTGEGTDTQYF
TGTGCCAGCAGCTTCACAGGGGAGGGCACAGATACGCAGTATTTT
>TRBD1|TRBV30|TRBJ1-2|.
CAWSVVGGYYGYTF
TGTGCCTGGAGTGTAGTAGGGGGCTACTATGGCTACACCTTC
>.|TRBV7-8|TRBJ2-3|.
CASSPLGYGTDTQYF
TGTGCCAGCAGCCCACTAGGGTATGGCACAGATACGCAGTATTTT